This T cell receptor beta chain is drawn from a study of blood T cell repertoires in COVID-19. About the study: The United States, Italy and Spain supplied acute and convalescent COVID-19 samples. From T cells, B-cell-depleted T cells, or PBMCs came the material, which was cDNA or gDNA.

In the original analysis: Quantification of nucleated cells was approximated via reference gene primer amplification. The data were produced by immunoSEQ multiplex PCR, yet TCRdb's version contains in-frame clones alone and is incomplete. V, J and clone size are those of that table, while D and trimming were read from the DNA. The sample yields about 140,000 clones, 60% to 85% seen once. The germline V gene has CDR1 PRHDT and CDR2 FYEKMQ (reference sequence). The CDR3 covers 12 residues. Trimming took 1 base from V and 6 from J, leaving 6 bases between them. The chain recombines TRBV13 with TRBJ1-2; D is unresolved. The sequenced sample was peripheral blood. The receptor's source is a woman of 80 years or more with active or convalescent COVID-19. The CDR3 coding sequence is TGTGCCAGCAGCTTAGTCGGGGATGGCTACACCTTC. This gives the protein CASSLVGDGYTF.